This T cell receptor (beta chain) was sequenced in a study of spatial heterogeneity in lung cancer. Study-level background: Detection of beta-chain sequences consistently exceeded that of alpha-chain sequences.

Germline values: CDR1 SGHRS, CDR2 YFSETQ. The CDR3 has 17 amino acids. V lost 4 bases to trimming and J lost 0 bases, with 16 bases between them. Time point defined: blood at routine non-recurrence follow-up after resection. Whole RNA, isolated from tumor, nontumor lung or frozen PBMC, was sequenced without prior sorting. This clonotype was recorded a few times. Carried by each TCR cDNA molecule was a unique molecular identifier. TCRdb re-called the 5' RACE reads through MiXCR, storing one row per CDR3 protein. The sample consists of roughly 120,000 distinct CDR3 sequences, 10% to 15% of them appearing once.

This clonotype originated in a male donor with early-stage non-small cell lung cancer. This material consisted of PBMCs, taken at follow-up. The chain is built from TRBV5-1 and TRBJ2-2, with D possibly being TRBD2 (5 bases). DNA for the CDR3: TGCGCCAGCAGCCCCCGGATGCGGGCCGCGAACACCGGGGAGCTGTTTTTT. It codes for CASSPRMRAANTGELFF.